Reported below is one T cell receptor (beta chain). What antigen it recognizes has not been identified. Base qualities were left out, and no much larger clone turns up one base away. Donors formed part of the validation cohort, which comprised over a hundred subjects and was distinct from the first cohort of several hundred subjects. Library generation was performed with the immunoSEQ multiplex PCR assay. Under the source paper's analysis protocol: A statistical classification framework was built to diagnose cytomegalovirus status from the catalog of TCR beta chain sequences. Imported from immuneACCESS, the table was reduced by TCRdb to in-frame sequences with V and J called. These copies leave out some clones; in studies compared against another copy, an unresolved V gene accounts for under half, and the cause of the remainder is not known. From that table come the V and J calls and clone size; the DNA was used to work out D and trimming. The sample contains about 57,000 clones, 93% of them found a single time. The ten biggest clones cover 4.5% to 6% of the sample.

The sample is drawn from a study of cytomegalovirus exposure and HLA in healthy donors (dated 2017 in TCRdb). The study in broad terms: According to a later analysis, the approximately 130 validation repertoires were produced on the same platform as the 666 repertoires of the first cohort. The aim of the study was to test whether cataloging public T cell receptors could identify signatures of past pathogen exposure. In addition to the first cohort of roughly 700 subjects, a separate validation cohort of 130 or so different subjects was used. High-throughput TCR immunosequencing, statistical association of individual TCRs with disease status, and machine learning were combined to predict cytomegalovirus infection status. Results and caveats for the whole study, not just this receptor: Subsequent analysis determined that TCRs grouped into clusters in the first cohort also showed a tendency toward co-occurrence across the 120 or so validation repertoires, and approximately 93% of cluster scores exceeded 0. The validation cohort had no HLA typing available for a later analysis, so co-occurrence within that cohort was assessed over all 110 or so repertoires. Most TCR sequences were seen in very few donors, while some public TCRs were found in many individuals. The study listed 150 to 200 TCR beta chains as associated with cytomegalovirus. The classifier was reported to diagnose cytomegalovirus status with high specificity and sensitivity in both the original cohort and the validation cohort. A few of the identified cytomegalovirus-associated TCR beta chains were confirmed in vitro to be specific for cytomegalovirus antigens. It was suggested by the authors that the approach could potentially be generalized to other disease states and immunological phenotypes.

Between the V and J ends, shortened by 9 bases and 1 base respectively, the junction contains 12 bases. The CDR3 sequence holds 13 residues, the cysteine and phenylalanine included. Just CDR3 DNA is preserved here, 39 bases in frame from base 1. Reading the germline V gene gives CDR1 SGHVS and CDR2 FQNEAQ. This clonotype was obtained from a woman aged 18-35 years in good health and CMV-seronegative. Sequencing input: PBMCs. The chain joins TRBV7-8 to TRBJ1-1; possibly the D gene is TRBD1, per 5 matching bases. In nucleotide form, the sequence is TGTGCCAGTTCGGGGGAGCGGAACACTGAAGCTTTCTTT. This codes for CASSGERNTEAFF.